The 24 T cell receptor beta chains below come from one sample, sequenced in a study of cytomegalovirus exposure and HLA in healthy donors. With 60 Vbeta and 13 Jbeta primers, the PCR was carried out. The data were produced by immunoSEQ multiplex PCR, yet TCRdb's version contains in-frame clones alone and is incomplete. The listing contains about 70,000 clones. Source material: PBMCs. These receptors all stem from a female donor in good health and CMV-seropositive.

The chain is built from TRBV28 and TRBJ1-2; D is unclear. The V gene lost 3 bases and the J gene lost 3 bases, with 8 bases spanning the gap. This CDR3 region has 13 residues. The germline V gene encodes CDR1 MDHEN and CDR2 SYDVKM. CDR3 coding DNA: TGTGCCAGCAGTTTCGAGGGCGACTATGGCTACACCTTC. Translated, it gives CASSFEGDYGYTF.

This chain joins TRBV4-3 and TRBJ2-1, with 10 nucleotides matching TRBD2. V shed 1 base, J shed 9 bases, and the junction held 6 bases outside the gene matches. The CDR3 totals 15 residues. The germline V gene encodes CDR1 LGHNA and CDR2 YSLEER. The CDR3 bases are TGCGCCAGCAGCCAAGCCTTAGCGGGAGGCATTGAGCAGTTCTTC. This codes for CASSQALAGGIEQFF.

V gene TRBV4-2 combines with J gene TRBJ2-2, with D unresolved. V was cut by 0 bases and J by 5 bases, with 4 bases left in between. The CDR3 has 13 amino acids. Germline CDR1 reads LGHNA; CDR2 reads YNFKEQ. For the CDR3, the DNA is TGTGCCAGCAGCCAAGATCTGACCGGGGAGCTGTTTTTT. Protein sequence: CASSQDLTGELFF.

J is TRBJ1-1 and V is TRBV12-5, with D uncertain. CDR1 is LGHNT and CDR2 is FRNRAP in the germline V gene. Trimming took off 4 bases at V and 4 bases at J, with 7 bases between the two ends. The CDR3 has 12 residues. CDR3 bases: TGTGCTAGTGGTTGGGGAGGCACTGAAGCTTTCTTT. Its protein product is CASGWGGTEAFF.

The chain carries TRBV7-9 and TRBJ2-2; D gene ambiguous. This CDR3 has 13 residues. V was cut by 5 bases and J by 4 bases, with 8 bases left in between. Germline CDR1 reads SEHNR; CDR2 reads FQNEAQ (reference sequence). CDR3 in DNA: TGTGCCAGCAGCCCGGGTCCCACCGGGGAGCTGTTTTTT. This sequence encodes CASSPGPTGELFF. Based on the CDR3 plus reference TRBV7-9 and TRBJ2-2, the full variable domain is DTGVSQNPRHKITKRGQNVTFRCDPISEHNRLYWYRQTLGQGPEFLTYFQNEAQLEKSRLLSDRFSAERPKGSFSTLEIQRTEQGDSAMYLCASSPGPTGELFFGEGSRLTVL.

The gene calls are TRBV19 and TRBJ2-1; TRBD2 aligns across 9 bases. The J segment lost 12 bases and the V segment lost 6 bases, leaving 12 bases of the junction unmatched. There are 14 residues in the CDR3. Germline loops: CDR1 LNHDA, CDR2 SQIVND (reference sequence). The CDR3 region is CASRGAGGVGGQFF. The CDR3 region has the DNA TGTGCCAGTAGGGGAGCGGGGGGCGTTGGGGGGCAGTTCTTC. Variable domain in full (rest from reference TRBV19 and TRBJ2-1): DGGITQSPKYLFRKEGQNVTLSCEQNLNHDAMYWYRQDPGQGLRLIYYSQIVNDFQKGDIAEGYSVSREKKESFPLTVTSAQKNPTAFYLCASRGAGGVGGQFFGPGTRLTVL.

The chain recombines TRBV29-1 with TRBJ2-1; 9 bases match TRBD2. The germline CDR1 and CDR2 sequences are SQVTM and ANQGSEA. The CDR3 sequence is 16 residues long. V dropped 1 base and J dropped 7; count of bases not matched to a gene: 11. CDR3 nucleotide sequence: TGCAGCGTTGAAGGTACCATAGCGGGAGAAGCGAATGAGCAGTTCTTC. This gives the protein CSVEGTIAGEANEQFF.

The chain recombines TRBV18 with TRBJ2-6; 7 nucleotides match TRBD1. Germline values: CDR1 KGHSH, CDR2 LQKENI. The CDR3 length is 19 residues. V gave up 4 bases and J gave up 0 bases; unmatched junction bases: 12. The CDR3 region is CASSLVRDRVSSGANVLTF. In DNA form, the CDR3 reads TGTGCCAGCTCACTGGTACGGGACAGAGTTTCCTCTGGGGCCAACGTCCTGACTTTC.

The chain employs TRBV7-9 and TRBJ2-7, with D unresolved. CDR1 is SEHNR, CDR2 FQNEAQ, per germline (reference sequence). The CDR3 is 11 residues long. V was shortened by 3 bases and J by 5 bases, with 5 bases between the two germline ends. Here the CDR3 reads CASSFGNEQYF. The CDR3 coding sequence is TGTGCCAGCAGCTTCGGTAACGAGCAGTACTTC.

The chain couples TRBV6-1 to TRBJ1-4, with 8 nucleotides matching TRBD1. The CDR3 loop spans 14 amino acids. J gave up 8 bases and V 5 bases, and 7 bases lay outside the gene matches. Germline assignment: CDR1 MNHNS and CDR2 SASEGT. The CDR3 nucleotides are TGTGCCAGCAGTCAGGACAGGGTAGCCGAAAAACTGTTTTTT. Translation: CASSQDRVAEKLFF.

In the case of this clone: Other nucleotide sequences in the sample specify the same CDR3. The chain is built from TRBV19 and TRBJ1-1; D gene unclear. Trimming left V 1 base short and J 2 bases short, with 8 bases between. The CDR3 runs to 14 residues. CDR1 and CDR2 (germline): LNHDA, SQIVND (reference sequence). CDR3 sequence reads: CASSIAAINTEAFF. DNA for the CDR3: TGTGCCAGTAGTATAGCCGCGATTAACACTGAAGCTTTCTTT.

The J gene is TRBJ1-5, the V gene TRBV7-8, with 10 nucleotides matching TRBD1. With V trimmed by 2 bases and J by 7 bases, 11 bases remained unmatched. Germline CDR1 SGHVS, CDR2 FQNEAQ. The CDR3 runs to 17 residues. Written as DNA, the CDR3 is TGTGCCAGCAGCTTACGGGCTCTGGGACAGGGGTCACAGCCCCAGCATTTT. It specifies CASSLRALGQGSQPQHF.

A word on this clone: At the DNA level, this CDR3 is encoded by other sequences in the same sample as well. CDR3 amino acids: CASSPVGITEAFF. For the CDR3, the DNA is TGCGCCAGCAGCCCCGTCGGGATAACTGAAGCTTTCTTT. The chain employs TRBV5-1 and TRBJ1-1; D ambiguous. V was shortened by 4 bases and J by 5 bases, with 12 bases between the two germline ends. Looked up from germline, CDR1 is SGHRS and CDR2 is YFSETQ. The CDR3 consists of 13 residues.

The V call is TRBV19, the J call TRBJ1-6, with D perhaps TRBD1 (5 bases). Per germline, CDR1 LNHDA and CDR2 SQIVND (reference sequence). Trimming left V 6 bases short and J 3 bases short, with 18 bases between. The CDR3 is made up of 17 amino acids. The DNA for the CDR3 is TGTGCCAGTAGCGGGGCGGAGGGGCCTCTCTATAATTCACCCCTCCACTTT. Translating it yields CASSGAEGPLYNSPLHF.

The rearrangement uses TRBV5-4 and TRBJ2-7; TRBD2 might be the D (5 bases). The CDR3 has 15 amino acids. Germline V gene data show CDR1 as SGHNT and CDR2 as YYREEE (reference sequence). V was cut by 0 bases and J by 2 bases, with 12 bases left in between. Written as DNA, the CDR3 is TGTGCCAGCAGCTTGGACCCGGCGGGCCCCTACGAGCAGTACTTC. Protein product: CASSLDPAGPYEQYF.

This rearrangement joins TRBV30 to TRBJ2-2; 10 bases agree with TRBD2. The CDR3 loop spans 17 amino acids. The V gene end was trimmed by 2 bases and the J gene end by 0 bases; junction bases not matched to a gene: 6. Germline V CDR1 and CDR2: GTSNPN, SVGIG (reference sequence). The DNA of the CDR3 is TGTGCCTGGAGTTATAAGCGGGAGGGCCCGAACACCGGGGAGCTGTTTTTT. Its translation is CAWSYKREGPNTGELFF.

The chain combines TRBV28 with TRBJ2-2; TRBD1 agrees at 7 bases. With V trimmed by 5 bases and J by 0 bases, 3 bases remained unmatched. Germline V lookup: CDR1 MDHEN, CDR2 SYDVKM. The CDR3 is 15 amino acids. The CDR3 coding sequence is TGTGCCAGCAGTCCCGGGACAGCGAACACCGGGGAGCTGTTTTTT. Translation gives CASSPGTANTGELFF.

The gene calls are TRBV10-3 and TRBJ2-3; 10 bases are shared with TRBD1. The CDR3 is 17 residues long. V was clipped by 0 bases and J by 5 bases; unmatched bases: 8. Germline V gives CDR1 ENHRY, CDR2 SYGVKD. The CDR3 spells CAISESSGTGAQDTQYF. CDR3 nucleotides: TGTGCCATCAGTGAGTCGTCCGGGACAGGGGCTCAAGATACGCAGTATTTT.

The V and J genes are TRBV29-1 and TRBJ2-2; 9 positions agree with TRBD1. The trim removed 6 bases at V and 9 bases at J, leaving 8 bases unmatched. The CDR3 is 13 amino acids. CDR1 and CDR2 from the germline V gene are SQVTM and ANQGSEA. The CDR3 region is CSVETGGRRELFF. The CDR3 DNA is TGCAGCGTGGAGACAGGGGGAAGGCGGGAGCTGTTTTTT.

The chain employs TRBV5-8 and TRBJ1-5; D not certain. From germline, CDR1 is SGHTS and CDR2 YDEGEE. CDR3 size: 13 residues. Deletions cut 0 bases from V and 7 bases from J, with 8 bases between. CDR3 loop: CASSLDEVQPQHF. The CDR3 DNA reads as TGTGCCAGCAGCTTGGACGAGGTCCAGCCCCAGCATTTT.

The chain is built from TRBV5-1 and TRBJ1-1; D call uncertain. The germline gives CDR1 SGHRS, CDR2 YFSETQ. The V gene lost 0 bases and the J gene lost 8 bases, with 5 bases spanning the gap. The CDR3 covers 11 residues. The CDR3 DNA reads TGCGCCAGCAGCTTGGGAGGGGAAGCTTTCTTT. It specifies CASSLGGEAFF.

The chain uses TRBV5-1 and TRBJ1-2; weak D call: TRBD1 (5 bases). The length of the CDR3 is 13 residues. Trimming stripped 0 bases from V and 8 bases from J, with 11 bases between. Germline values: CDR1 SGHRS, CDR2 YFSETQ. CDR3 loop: CASSLAQGGGYTF. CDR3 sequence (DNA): TGCGCCAGCAGCTTGGCGCAGGGTGGAGGCTACACCTTC. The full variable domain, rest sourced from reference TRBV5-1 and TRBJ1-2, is KAGVTQTPRYLIKTRGQQVTLSCSPISGHRSVSWYQQTPGQGLQFLFEYFSETQRNKGNFPGRFSGRQFSNSRSEMNVSTLELGDSALYLCASSLAQGGGYTFGSGTRLTVV.

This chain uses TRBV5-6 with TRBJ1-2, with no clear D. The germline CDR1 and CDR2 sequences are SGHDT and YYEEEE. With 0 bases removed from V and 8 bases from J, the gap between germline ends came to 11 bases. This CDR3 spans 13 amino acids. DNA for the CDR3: TGTGCCAGCAGCTTGGGGAGCGGCGGAGGCTACACCTTC. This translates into CASSLGSGGGYTF.

The CDR3 reads CASSVGSQRDQPQHF. CDR3 sequence (DNA): TGTGCCAGCAGCGTAGGGTCGCAGCGGGACCAGCCCCAGCATTTT. The chain is built from TRBV9 and TRBJ1-5, with D perhaps TRBD1 (5 bases). Deletions cut 0 bases from V and 7 bases from J, with 14 bases between. This CDR3 has 15 amino acids. Looked up from germline, CDR1 is SGDLS and CDR2 is YYNGEE.